This T cell receptor (beta chain) was profiled in a study of blood T cells in healthy people across ages. Across the whole study: Using template switching, researchers captured about one barcoded beta molecule for each two T cells.

Through a sample-barcoded 5' primer and a J-beta primer mix, a second PCR was run for about 6 to 11 cycles. Each cDNA molecule carried a tag from a template-switch adaptor that contained 12 random nucleotides. A single record per CDR3 protein comes from TCRdb applying MiXCR to the 5' RACE reads. The sample holds more than 900,000 distinct CDR3 sequences, about 25% seen once. The V gene lost 2 bases and the J gene lost 2 bases, with 15 bases spanning the gap. The CDR3 extends over 16 amino acids. Study-wide results and limits: Unsorted PBMCs prevented conclusive naive versus antigen-experienced comparison.

This clonotype has just a few counts. Its antigen remains unknown. These data also formed part of another study, on T cells of mothers and their children.

This clonotype was obtained from a girl aged 2-10 years in good health. The specimen was blood. The rearrangement uses TRBV12-3 or TRBV12-4 and TRBJ1-1; D gene unclear. The CDR3: CASSLFALASNTEAFF. The DNA of the CDR3 is TGTGCCAGCAGTTTATTCGCCCTCGCCAGCAACACTGAAGCTTTCTTT.